This T cell receptor beta chain was sequenced for a study of cytomegalovirus exposure and HLA in healthy donors. Findings and caveats of the study: For TCR beta chains, V- and J-gene trimming was later linked to a missense DCLRE1C variant. There were some public TCRs occurring in many donors, but most TCR sequences were rare. It was only CMV serostatus that was available as immune exposure information.

Of note for this clone: What it binds is unknown.

With 60 Vbeta and 13 Jbeta primers, the PCR was carried out. The assay was immunoSEQ multiplex PCR, and TCRdb's table has in-frame clones only and misses some. The sample features 50,000 to 70,000 clones, with about 3.5% in its top ten. Losses at the gene ends were 6 bases for V and 5 bases for J; bases not matched to a gene: 6. In germline, CDR1 is SNHLY, CDR2 FYNNEI. CDR3 length equals 15 residues. The V and J genes are TRBV2 and TRBJ2-1; 11 bases match TRBD2. The TCR comes from a woman aged 18-29 years in good health and CMV-seronegative. The sequenced sample was PBMCs. The CDR3, as DNA: TGTGCCAGCAGGCTTTCTAGCGGGGGGAACAATGAGCAGTTCTTC. Protein sequence: CASRLSSGGNNEQFF.